These T cell receptor beta chains were read from a single sample in a study of T cell changes during pregnancy in multiple sclerosis. Sequencing used immunoSEQ multiplex PCR; TCRdb keeps in-frame clones, though not all of them. The table records some 80,000 clones, about 92% of them present only once. Sequenced material: peripheral blood, taken before pregnancy. All receptors come from a female donor with multiple sclerosis, enrolled in a pregnancy study. The CDR3 runs from the conserved cysteine through the conserved F or W.

>TRBV19|TRBJ2-7
CASSMEGRVDSYEQYF
>TRBV27|TRBJ2-2
CASSSGGELFF
>TRBV15|TRBJ2-1
CATSLGQGNEQFF
>TRBV4-1|TRBJ2-7
CASSQDGQARVGEQYF
>TRBV25-1|TRBJ2-5
CASSGELAGETQYF
>TRBV4-1|TRBJ1-2
CASSHTPIQGATGGYTF
>TRBV10-3|TRBJ2-2
CAISDRVTNTGELFF
>TRBV6-5|TRBJ1-4
CASRGGQLNEKLFF
>TRBV27|TRBJ2-5
CASSFLGTSGEETQYF
>TRBV18|TRBJ1-2
CASSLTGGANYGYTF
>TRBV11-2|TRBJ1-2
CASSPVFGYTF
>TRBV7-8|TRBJ2-7
CASSFGLIGTVSYEQYF
>TRBV7-2|TRBJ1-2
CASSLGYRARYGYTF
>TRBV6-5|TRBJ2-7
CASRRLAGDMLQYF
>TRBV5-4|TRBJ1-1
CASSPRLGTEAFF
>TRBV2|TRBJ1-1
CASSELGQGFRGDTEAFF
>TRBV9|TRBJ1-5
CASSVQPGNQPQHF
>TRBV11-2|TRBJ1-4
CASSTTTGGADEKLFF
>TRBV6-5|TRBJ2-5
CASSYSGGGPTQYF
>TRBV14|TRBJ2-7
CASSPRDRVSYEQYF
>TRBV7-8|TRBJ2-1
CASSLGRFQSNEQFF
>TRBV5-4|TRBJ1-1
CASSSRDRGTEAFF
>TRBV6-6|TRBJ2-7
CASSYRDSLYEQYF
>TRBV14|TRBJ2-7
CASSPFGEPIYEQYF
>TRBV10-2|TRBJ2-7
CASSEGAGGTYEQYF
>TRBV30|TRBJ1-6
CAWRWTGDVSYNSPLHF
>TRBV2|TRBJ2-1
CASKRELAGGGDEQFF
>TRBV12-5|TRBJ1-1
CASGLDRGGTEAFF
>TRBV5-1|TRBJ2-3
CASRSRLAGTISTDTQYF
>TRBV6-5|TRBJ1-5
CASSLVRGQPQHF
>TRBV5-6|TRBJ1-1
CASSPQGTEAFF
>TRBV7-2|TRBJ1-2
CASSLEAVNYGYTF
>TRBV5-6|TRBJ1-1
CASSFGRGVWAEAFF
>TRBV30|TRBJ1-5
CAWAPGQGNQPQHF
>TRBV12-5|TRBJ1-5
CASGFDGQGGQPQHF
>TRBV19|TRBJ1-2
CASSIWGDCGYTF
>TRBV2|TRBJ1-3
CASSELPPRGDTIYF
>TRBV19|TRBJ2-7
CASSIGLPGSYEQYF
>TRBV2|TRBJ1-2
CASSARGIMGYTF
>TRBV7-9|TRBJ2-2
CASSVNTGELFF
>TRBV7-2|TRBJ2-2
CASSLLPGGNTGELFF
>TRBV9|TRBJ2-1
CASSVHALGSDEQFF